A single sample is the source of the 28 T cell receptor beta chains below, sequenced in a study of response to subunit inactivated influenza vaccine. TCRdb fed the RT-PCR reads into MiXCR, producing one record per CDR3 protein. This sample carries 530,000 or so distinct CDR3 sequences, 25% of them seen once, and the ten largest clones take 1.5% to 2%. The sequencing here drew on CD4+ T cells sorted from PBMCs, taken more than 4 days after vaccination. These receptors all come from a man in his fifties who received an inactivated influenza vaccine.

This clonotype was observed a few times. The V and J genes are TRBV7-9 and TRBJ1-6; D remains unclear. The CDR3 runs to 16 residues. V dropped 3 bases and J dropped 0 bases, with 9 bases sitting between them. From germline, CDR1 is SEHNR and CDR2 FQNEAQ (reference sequence). The CDR3 nucleotides are TGTGCCAGCAGCTTCCCTGCGAGCTCCTATAATTCACCCCTCCACTTT. This encodes CASSFPASSYNSPLHF.

This clonotype was observed a handful of times. This chain uses TRBV20-1 with TRBJ2-1, with TRBD2 matching over 8 bases. In germline, CDR1 is DFQATT, CDR2 SNEGSKA (reference sequence). Trimming removed 3 bases from V and 2 bases from J; junction bases left unmatched: 9. CDR3 size: 16 residues. For the CDR3, the DNA is TGCAGTGCTAGCCTCATTGGCGGGAGGACCTACAATGAGCAGTTCTTC. Amino acids: CSASLIGGRTYNEQFF.

Many counts were recorded for this clonotype. The CDR3 region has the DNA TGTGCCAGCAGCTTACAGGGGAGGGGCACTGAAGCTTTCTTT. Its protein is CASSLQGRGTEAFF. The chain combines TRBV7-9 with TRBJ1-1; tentative D call: TRBD1 (6 bases). This CDR3 contains 14 residues. The germline V gene encodes CDR1 SEHNR and CDR2 FQNEAQ (reference sequence). The V and J ends lost 2 bases and 4 bases respectively, with 11 bases between them.

This clonotype was seen only a few times. This sequence joins TRBV6-1 and TRBJ2-1; 12 positions agree with TRBD2. This CDR3 has 15 residues. The ends lost 5 bases at V and 3 bases at J; junction bases unmatched: 2. Germline lookup yields CDR1 MNHNS and CDR2 SASEGT. DNA for the CDR3: TGTGCCAGCAGTCCTAGCGGGGGGGTCTACAATGAGCAGTTCTTC. Translated: CASSPSGGVYNEQFF.

V is TRBV5-1 and J is TRBJ2-2; 8 positions agree with TRBD1. V shed 8 bases and J 1 base; nucleotides not matched to a gene: 7. The CDR3 spans 15 residues. CDR1 is SGHRS, CDR2 YFSETQ, per germline. CDR3 nucleotides: TGCGCCAGTAGAACCGGGACAGGGAACACCGGGGAGCTGTTTTTT. Translation gives CASRTGTGNTGELFF.

This clonotype was found a few times. The DNA for the CDR3 is TGTGCCAGCAGCCCAGCCGGAGGGAAAGATACGCAGTATTTT. This codes for CASSPAGGKDTQYF. J is TRBJ2-3 and V is TRBV11-1; weak D call: TRBD2 (6 bases). The CDR3 consists of 14 residues. V lost 5 bases to trimming and J lost 5 bases, with 14 bases between them. Germline assignment: CDR1 SGHAT and CDR2 FQDESV (reference sequence). Full variable domain (outside the CDR3, taken from reference TRBV11-1 and TRBJ2-3): EAEVAQSPRYKITEKSQAVAFWCDPISGHATLYWYRQILGQGPELLVQFQDESVVDDSQLPKDRFSAERLKGVDSTLKIQPAELGDSAMYLCASSPAGGKDTQYFGPGTRLTVL.

The count of this clonotype is one. The rearrangement joins TRBV24-1 to TRBJ2-1; 7 bases align to TRBD2. The CDR3 totals 15 residues. Germline CDR1 is KGHDR and CDR2 is SFDVKD. Losses at the gene ends were 5 bases for V and 2 bases for J; bases not matched to a gene: 5. The CDR3: CATSAMGGAYNEQFF. The CDR3 coding sequence is TGTGCCACCAGTGCGATGGGAGGGGCCTACAATGAGCAGTTCTTC.

This clonotype has just a few counts. The J gene is TRBJ2-3, the V gene TRBV4-2, with TRBD1 matching 7 bases. The germline V gene has CDR1 LGHNA and CDR2 YNFKEQ. After removal of 0 bases from V and 2 bases from J, the junction contained 8 bases not matched to a gene. This CDR3 region has 17 residues. This CDR3 is CASSQEARGRVTDTQYF. CDR3 nucleotide sequence: TGTGCCAGCAGCCAAGAAGCAAGGGGGCGAGTCACAGATACGCAGTATTTT.

V and J are TRBV20-1 and TRBJ2-3, with 11 bases lining up with TRBD2. The CDR3 totals 17 residues. Germline V CDR1 and CDR2: DFQATT, SNEGSKA (reference sequence). V shed 0 bases, J shed 4 bases, and the junction held 9 bases outside the gene matches. CDR3 loop: CSARDLSSGGKADTQYF. In nucleotides, the CDR3 is TGCAGTGCTAGAGATCTCTCTAGCGGGGGGAAGGCAGATACGCAGTATTTT.

The chain links TRBV7-8 to TRBJ2-7; D is perhaps TRBD1 (6 bases). From germline, CDR1 is SGHVS and CDR2 FQNEAQ. V was cut by 0 bases and J by 1 base, with 10 bases left in between. This CDR3 has 15 residues. CDR3 nucleotides: TGTGCCAGCAGCTTAGCCCCGGACAGTTCCTACGAGCAGTACTTC. The encoded protein is CASSLAPDSSYEQYF.

This clonotype was picked up a small number of times. This chain uses TRBV6-1 with TRBJ1-5; 10 bases are a match to TRBD1. Per the germline V gene, CDR1 is MNHNS and CDR2 is SASEGT. CDR3 length equals 16 residues. Trimming cost V 6 bases and J 7 bases; bases outside gene matches: 12. The CDR3 DNA is TGTGCCAGCAGACCGGGACAGGGGTCCTCTGGGCAGCCCCAGCATTTT. This gives the protein CASRPGQGSSGQPQHF.

The V call is TRBV4-3, the J call TRBJ2-1, with 10 nucleotides matching TRBD1. Trimming took 0 bases from V and 7 from J; bases not matched to a gene: 12. This CDR3 has 18 amino acids. Germline lookup yields CDR1 LGHNA and CDR2 YSLEER. CDR3 bases: TGCGCCAGCAGCCAAGATGGAGCAGGGACAGGGGTTGGGAATGAGCAGTTCTTC. As protein: CASSQDGAGTGVGNEQFF.

This clonotype was detected a few times. The chain recombines TRBV5-1 with TRBJ2-7, with 8 positions matching TRBD2. This CDR3 region has 17 residues. Per germline, CDR1 SGHRS and CDR2 YFSETQ. V lost 4 bases and J lost 0; bases outside the gene matches: 12. The CDR3 sequence: CASSALGERGSSYEQYF. The DNA for the CDR3 is TGCGCCAGCAGCGCCCTGGGGGAGCGGGGGTCCTCCTACGAGCAGTACTTC.

This clonotype has just a few counts. The rearrangement links TRBV4-3 to TRBJ2-1; D may be TRBD2 (5 bases). Per germline, CDR1 LGHNA and CDR2 YSLEER. The CDR3 length is 13 residues. Trimming left V 2 bases short and J 10 bases short, with 12 bases between. The CDR3 coding sequence is TGCGCCAGCAGCCAATTCGCGGGCAGCGAGCAGTTCTTC. Translated, it gives CASSQFAGSEQFF.

This clonotype was picked up a small number of times. The chain recombines TRBV7-9 with TRBJ1-1; 10 bases agree with TRBD1. The V gene's germline CDR1 is SEHNR and CDR2 FQNEAQ (reference sequence). V shed 5 bases, J shed 3 bases, and the junction held 9 bases outside the gene matches. This CDR3 has 16 amino acids. This CDR3 is CASSPGQGIVDTEAFF. The CDR3 DNA is TGTGCCAGCAGCCCGGGACAGGGGATTGTGGACACTGAAGCTTTCTTT.

V usage is TRBV20-1 and J usage is TRBJ1-1; TRBD1 might be the D (5 bases). The CDR3 runs to 14 residues. Trimming took 3 bases from V and 1 from J, leaving 12 bases between them. The germline gives CDR1 DFQATT, CDR2 SNEGSKA (reference sequence). DNA for the CDR3: TGCAGTGCTAGTTCGTGGCAGGGGAACACTGAAGCTTTCTTT. It yields the protein CSASSWQGNTEAFF.

This chain uses TRBV20-1 with TRBJ2-1; 9 bases match TRBD1. This CDR3 spans 14 amino acids. In germline, CDR1 is DFQATT, CDR2 SNEGSKA (reference sequence). The V gene end was trimmed by 3 bases and the J gene end by 5 bases; junction bases not matched to a gene: 5. The CDR3 bases are TGCAGTGCTAGTTTGGACAGGGGAAACAATGAGCAGTTCTTC. As protein: CSASLDRGNNEQFF.

This chain uses TRBV30 with TRBJ1-3; 8 nucleotides match TRBD1. Germline assignment: CDR1 GTSNPN and CDR2 SVGIG (reference sequence). J was trimmed by 0 bases and V by 1 base; bases with no gene match: 8. The CDR3 spans 17 residues. CDR3 region: CAWSASGTGFSGNTIYF. The DNA for the CDR3 is TGTGCCTGGAGTGCATCTGGGACAGGTTTCTCTGGAAACACCATATATTTT.

The CDR3 nucleotides read TGCGCCAGCAGCTTTAGAGGGGCAGATGAAAAACTGTTTTTT. It codes for CASSFRGADEKLFF. This rearrangement joins TRBV5-1 to TRBJ1-4; TRBD1 might be the D (5 bases). V gave up 2 bases and J gave up 6 bases, with 11 bases separating them. CDR3 length equals 14 residues. Germline V gives CDR1 SGHRS, CDR2 YFSETQ.

This clonotype was counted only a few times. DNA of the CDR3: TGTGCCAGCAGCCCTGGGAGGGAAGTAGGGACCGGGGAGCTGTTTTTT. Its protein product is CASSPGREVGTGELFF. V usage is TRBV12-3 or TRBV12-4 and J usage is TRBJ2-2, with 7 bases aligning to TRBD2. The CDR3 contains 16 residues. V was clipped by 6 bases and J by 5 bases; unmatched bases: 12.

This clonotype was observed many times. The CDR3 loop is CSARSRDYYNEQFF. In DNA, the CDR3 is TGCAGTGCTAGGTCCAGGGACTACTACAATGAGCAGTTCTTC. The chain links TRBV20-1 to TRBJ2-1; 7 bases are shared with TRBD2. V lost 3 bases and J lost 3; bases outside the gene matches: 5. The CDR3 is made up of 14 amino acids. Germline V gives CDR1 DFQATT, CDR2 SNEGSKA (reference sequence).

The CDR3 coding sequence is TGTGCCAGCAGCTTGGGGACTAGCGCATATTCCTCCTACGAGCAGTACTTC. This translates into CASSLGTSAYSSYEQYF. The rearrangement joins TRBV11-2 to TRBJ2-7; 10 bases are shared with TRBD2. J gave up 0 bases and V 3 bases, and 8 bases lay outside the gene matches. The CDR3 covers 17 residues. In germline, CDR1 is SGHAT, CDR2 FQNNGV.

The chain couples TRBV9 to TRBJ1-6, with D unclear. The CDR3 loop spans 15 amino acids. The V end lost 4 bases, the J end lost 11 bases, and 19 bases lay between the germline ends. Germline V CDR1 and CDR2: SGDLS, YYNGEE. CDR3 sequence reads: CASSPKVTMEAPLHF. The CDR3 DNA follows: TGTGCCAGCAGCCCCAAGGTCACTATGGAGGCACCCCTCCACTTT.

The chain couples TRBV6-2 or TRBV6-3 to TRBJ2-2; D might be TRBD1 (6 bases). Germline lookup yields CDR1 MNHEY and CDR2 SVGEGT. This CDR3 has 13 residues. The V gene lost 5 bases and the J gene lost 5 bases, with 9 bases spanning the gap. The CDR3 region has the DNA TGTGCCAGCAGTACCAGGGGAACCGGGGAGCTGTTTTTT. Its translation: CASSTRGTGELFF.

This chain uses TRBV20-1 with TRBJ2-5; 12 bases match TRBD2. Germline CDR1 reads DFQATT; CDR2 reads SNEGSKA (reference sequence). The CDR3 consists of 15 residues. V trimming: 2 bases; J trimming: 6 bases; junction bases outside the gene matches: 7. The CDR3 DNA reads TGCAGTGCTAGAAGGACTAGCGGGGCTAGAAAGACCCAGTACTTC. Translation gives CSARRTSGARKTQYF.

V gene TRBV28 combines with J gene TRBJ2-3, with 9 bases fitting TRBD1. Germline V lookup: CDR1 MDHEN, CDR2 SYDVKM. The CDR3 totals 15 residues. Unmatched junction bases numbered 5, after V lost 5 bases and J lost 2 bases. As DNA, the CDR3 is TGTGCCAGCAGTCCGGGACAGGGAGTCACAGATACGCAGTATTTT. Translated: CASSPGQGVTDTQYF.

This clonotype has more than one count but fewer than ten. V and J are TRBV4-3 and TRBJ2-1; D not resolved. Germline V gene lookup returns CDR1 LGHNA and CDR2 YSLEER. Trimming shortened V by 0 bases and J by 3 bases, and 6 bases separated the two germline ends. The CDR3 has 14 amino acids. The CDR3 here is CASSQETFYNEQFF. CDR3 bases: TGCGCCAGCAGCCAAGAAACTTTCTACAATGAGCAGTTCTTC.

This chain connects TRBV3-1 to TRBJ2-5, with D possibly being TRBD1 (5 bases). V lost 4 bases to trimming and J lost 2 bases, with 8 bases between them. Germline CDR1 LGHDT, CDR2 YNNKEL (reference sequence). There are 13 residues in the CDR3. The CDR3 sequence is CASSPTAQETQYF. Written as DNA, the CDR3 is TGTGCCAGCAGCCCGACAGCACAAGAGACCCAGTACTTC.